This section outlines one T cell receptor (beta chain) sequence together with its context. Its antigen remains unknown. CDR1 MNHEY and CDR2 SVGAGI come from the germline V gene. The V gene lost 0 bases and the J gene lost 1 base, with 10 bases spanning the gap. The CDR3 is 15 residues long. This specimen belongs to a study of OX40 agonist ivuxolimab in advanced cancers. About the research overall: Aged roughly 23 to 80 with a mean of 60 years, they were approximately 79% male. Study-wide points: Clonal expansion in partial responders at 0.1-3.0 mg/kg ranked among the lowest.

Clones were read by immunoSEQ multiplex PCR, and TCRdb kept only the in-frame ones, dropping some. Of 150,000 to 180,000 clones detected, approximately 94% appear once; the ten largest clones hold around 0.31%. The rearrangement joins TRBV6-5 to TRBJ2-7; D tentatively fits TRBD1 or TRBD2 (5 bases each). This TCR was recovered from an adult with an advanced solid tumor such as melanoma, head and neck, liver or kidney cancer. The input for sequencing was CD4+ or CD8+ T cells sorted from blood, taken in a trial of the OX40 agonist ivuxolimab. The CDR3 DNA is TGTGCCAGCAGTTACTCGGGGACGTTATCCTACGAGCAGTACTTC. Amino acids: CASSYSGTLSYEQYF.